This entry lists 3 T cell receptor beta chains sequenced from one sample in a study of cytomegalovirus exposure and HLA in healthy donors. The PCR used 60 Vbeta and 13 Jbeta primers. The table came from immunoSEQ multiplex PCR; TCRdb's copy has only in-frame clones and leaves some out. The sample comprises approximately 130,000 clones, about 83% of which are singletons, and 3.4% rests with the top ten. Sequencing used PBMCs. These receptors came from a man aged 25 to 45 in good health and CMV-seronegative.

CDR3 DNA: TGCGCCAGCAGCCAGGAAGGGGTTCCTGGAAACACCATATATTTT. This codes for CASSQEGVPGNTIYF. This rearrangement joins TRBV4-1 to TRBJ1-3; D is possibly TRBD1 (5 bases). The CDR3 runs 15 residues. Germline values: CDR1 MGHRA, CDR2 YSYEKL. Deletions cut 3 bases from V and 2 bases from J, with 11 bases between.

V gene TRBV18 combines with J gene TRBJ1-1, with TRBD1 matching over 7 bases. The CDR3 length is 15 residues. The germline CDR1 and CDR2 sequences are KGHSH and LQKENI. Unmatched junction bases numbered 7, after V lost 4 bases and J lost 2 bases. CDR3 residues: CASSLSGTENTEAFF. The CDR3 coding sequence is TGTGCCAGCTCACTTTCCGGGACAGAAAACACTGAAGCTTTCTTT. The variable domain in full, with the rest retrieved from reference TRBV18 and TRBJ1-1, is NAGVMQNPRHLVRRRGQEARLRCSPMKGHSHVYWYRQLPEEGLKFMVYLQKENIIDESGMPKERFSAEFPKEGPSILRIQQVVRGDSAAYFCASSLSGTENTEAFFGQGTRLTVV.

The CDR3: CASSAGTGVLYEQYF. DNA for the CDR3: TGTGCCAGCAGTGCCGGGACAGGGGTTCTATACGAGCAGTACTTC. The chain combines TRBV28 with TRBJ2-7, with TRBD1 identical over 10 bases. The length of the CDR3 is 15 residues. CDR1 MDHEN and CDR2 SYDVKM come from the germline V gene. The ends lost 5 bases at V and 4 bases at J; junction bases unmatched: 8.